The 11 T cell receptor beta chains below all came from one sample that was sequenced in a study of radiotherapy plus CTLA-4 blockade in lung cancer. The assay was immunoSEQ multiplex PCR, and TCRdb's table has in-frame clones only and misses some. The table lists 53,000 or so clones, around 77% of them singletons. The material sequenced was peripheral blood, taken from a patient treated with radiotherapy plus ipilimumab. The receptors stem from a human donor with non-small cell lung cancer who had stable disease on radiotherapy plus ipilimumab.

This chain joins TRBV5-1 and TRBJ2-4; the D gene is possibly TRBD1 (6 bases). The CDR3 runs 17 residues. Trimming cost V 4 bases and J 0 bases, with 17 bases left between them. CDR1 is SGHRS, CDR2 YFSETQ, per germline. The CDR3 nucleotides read TGCGCCAGCAGCCCTCGGCCGACAGGACTAGCCAAAAACATTCAGTACTTC. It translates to CASSPRPTGLAKNIQYF.

The CDR3 region has the DNA TGTGCCAGCAGTCGACAGGGTACCTCCCAAAACATTCAGTACTTC. It specifies CASSRQGTSQNIQYF. The genes are TRBV11-2 and TRBJ2-4; 7 positions match TRBD1. The CDR3 contains 15 residues. The germline V gene has CDR1 SGHAT and CDR2 FQNNGV. Trimming took 6 bases from V and 5 from J; bases not matched to a gene: 10.

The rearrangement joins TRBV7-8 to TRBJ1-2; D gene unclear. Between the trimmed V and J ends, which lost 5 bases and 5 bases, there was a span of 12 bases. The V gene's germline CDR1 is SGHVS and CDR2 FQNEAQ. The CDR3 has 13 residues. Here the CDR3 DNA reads TGTGCCAGCAGCCGAGAGGGAGGATATGGCTACACCTTC. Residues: CASSREGGYGYTF.

The CDR3 DNA is TGTGCCAGCAGTCCGGGACAAAACTACGAGCAGTACGTC. Protein: CASSPGQNYEQYV. V is TRBV2 and J is TRBJ2-7; D possibly corresponds to TRBD1 (6 bases). V gave up 5 bases and J gave up 3 bases, with 11 bases separating them. This CDR3 is 13 amino acids long. The germline V gene has CDR1 SNHLY and CDR2 FYNNEI.

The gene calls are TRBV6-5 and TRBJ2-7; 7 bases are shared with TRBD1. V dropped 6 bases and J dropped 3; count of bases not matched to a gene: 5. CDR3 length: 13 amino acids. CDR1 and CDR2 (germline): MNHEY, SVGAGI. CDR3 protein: CASSYDRVYEQYF. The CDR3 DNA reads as TGTGCCAGCAGCTACGACAGGGTCTACGAGCAGTACTTC.

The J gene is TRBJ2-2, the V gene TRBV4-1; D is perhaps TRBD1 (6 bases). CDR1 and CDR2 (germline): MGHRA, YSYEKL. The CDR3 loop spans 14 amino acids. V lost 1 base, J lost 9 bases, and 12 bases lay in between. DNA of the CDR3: TGCGCCAGCAGCCAAGTAGGGGGTTTGCGGGAGCTGTTTTTT. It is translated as CASSQVGGLRELFF.

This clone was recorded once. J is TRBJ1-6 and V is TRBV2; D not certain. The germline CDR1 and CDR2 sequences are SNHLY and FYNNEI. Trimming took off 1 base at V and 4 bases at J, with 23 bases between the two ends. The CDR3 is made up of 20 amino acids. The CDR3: CASSEEVGGGAQRYNSPLHF. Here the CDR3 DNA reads TGTGCCAGCAGTGAAGAAGTGGGTGGTGGAGCCCAGAGATATAATTCACCCCTCCACTTT. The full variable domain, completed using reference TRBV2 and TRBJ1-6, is EPEVTQTPSHQVTQMGQEVILRCVPISNHLYFYWYRQILGQKVEFLVSFYNNEISEKSEIFDDQFSVERPDGSNFTLKIRSTKLEDSAMYFCASSEEVGGGAQRYNSPLHFGNGTRLTVT.

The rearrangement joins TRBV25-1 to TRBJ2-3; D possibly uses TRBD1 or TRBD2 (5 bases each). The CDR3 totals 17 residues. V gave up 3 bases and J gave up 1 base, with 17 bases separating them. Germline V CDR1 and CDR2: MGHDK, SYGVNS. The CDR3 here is CASSDKNREGGTDTQYF. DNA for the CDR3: TGTGCCAGCAGTGACAAAAACCGGGAAGGGGGCACAGATACGCAGTATTTT.

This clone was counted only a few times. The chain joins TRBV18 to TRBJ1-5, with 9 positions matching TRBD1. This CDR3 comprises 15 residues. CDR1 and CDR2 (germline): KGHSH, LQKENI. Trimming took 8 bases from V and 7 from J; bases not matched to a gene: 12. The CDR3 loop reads CASSKPGQGVQPQHF. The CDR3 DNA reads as TGTGCCAGCAGCAAACCGGGACAGGGAGTACAGCCCCAGCATTTT. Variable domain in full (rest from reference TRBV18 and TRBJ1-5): NAGVMQNPRHLVRRRGQEARLRCSPMKGHSHVYWYRQLPEEGLKFMVYLQKENIIDESGMPKERFSAEFPKEGPSILRIQQVVRGDSAAYFCASSKPGQGVQPQHFGDGTRLSIL.

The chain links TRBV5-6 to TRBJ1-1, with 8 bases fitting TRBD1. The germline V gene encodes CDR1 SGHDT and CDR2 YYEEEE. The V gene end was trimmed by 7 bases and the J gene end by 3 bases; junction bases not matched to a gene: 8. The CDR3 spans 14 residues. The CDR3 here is CASSTPQGDTEAFF. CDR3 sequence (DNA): TGTGCCAGCTCAACCCCACAGGGGGACACTGAAGCTTTCTTT.

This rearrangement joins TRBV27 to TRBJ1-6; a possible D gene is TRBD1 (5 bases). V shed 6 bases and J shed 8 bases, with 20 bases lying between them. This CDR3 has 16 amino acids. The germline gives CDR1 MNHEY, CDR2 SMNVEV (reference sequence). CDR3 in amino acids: CASSSSSGTAHSPLHF. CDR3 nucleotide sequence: TGTGCCAGCAGCTCCAGCTCCGGGACGGCTCATTCACCCCTCCACTTT.